The clone carrying this TCR beta chain was found many times. What it binds is unknown. A library of TCRbeta sequences, prepared with unique molecular identifiers, was generated. MiXCR was run by TCRdb on the PCR reads, yielding one entry per CDR3 protein. The data show 700,000 to 950,000 distinct CDR3 sequences, approximately 15% seen once. The sample originates from a study of T-cell reconstitution after alpha-beta-depleted transplantation in children. Study-level findings and limits: Day-60 TCRbeta diversity that was high in some patients was derived from surviving recipient T cells and thymic progenitors. It was reported that alpha-beta T cells came from several hundred expanded graft clones (about two months after transplant). Newly produced T cells mostly provided counts and TCRbeta diversity after one year, as hyperexpanded clones declined.

Germline CDR1 reads SQVTM; CDR2 reads ANQGSEA. The CDR3 covers 13 residues. The germline V and J ends were trimmed by 3 bases and 1 base, with 6 bases remaining between them. The starting material was PBMCs, mostly from graft donor cells, obtained 360 days after TCRalphabeta/CD19-depleted stem cell transplant. This receptor was identified in a male patient younger than 18 who had a stem cell transplant for acute lymphoblastic leukemia, so the T cells may come from the graft donor. This chain uses TRBV29-1 with TRBJ2-2; D unclear. The CDR3 bases are TGCAGCGTTGATCGAAGGAACACCGGGGAGCTGTTTTTT. Its translation: CSVDRRNTGELFF.